This T cell receptor (beta chain) was profiled in a study of cytomegalovirus exposure and HLA in healthy donors. Repertoires were generated with immunoSEQ multiplex PCR, while TCRdb's copy carries only in-frame clones and drops some. The profile shows over 150,000 clones, about 90% of them singletons. Study-wide points: In vitro data verified a few CMV-associated chains as specific for CMV antigens. It was approximately 150 TCR beta chains that were listed as cytomegalovirus-associated. Later, an analysis found that TCR clusters from the first cohort tended to co-occur in the 110 or so validation repertoires. Cytomegalovirus status was reportedly diagnosed by the classifier with high specificity and sensitivity.

Notes on this clone: Its antigen remains unknown.

The CDR3 is 14 residues long. Germline trimming cut 10 bases from V and 4 bases from J; bases unmatched to any gene: 5. Germline values: CDR1 KGHSH, CDR2 LQKENI. The origin of this receptor is a woman younger than 35 in good health and CMV-seropositive. Specimen: PBMCs. This chain connects TRBV18 to TRBJ2-1, with 12 bases identical to TRBD2. DNA for the CDR3: TGTGCCACCAGCGGACTAGCGGGGTACAATGAGCAGTTCTTC. This sequence encodes CATSGLAGYNEQFF.